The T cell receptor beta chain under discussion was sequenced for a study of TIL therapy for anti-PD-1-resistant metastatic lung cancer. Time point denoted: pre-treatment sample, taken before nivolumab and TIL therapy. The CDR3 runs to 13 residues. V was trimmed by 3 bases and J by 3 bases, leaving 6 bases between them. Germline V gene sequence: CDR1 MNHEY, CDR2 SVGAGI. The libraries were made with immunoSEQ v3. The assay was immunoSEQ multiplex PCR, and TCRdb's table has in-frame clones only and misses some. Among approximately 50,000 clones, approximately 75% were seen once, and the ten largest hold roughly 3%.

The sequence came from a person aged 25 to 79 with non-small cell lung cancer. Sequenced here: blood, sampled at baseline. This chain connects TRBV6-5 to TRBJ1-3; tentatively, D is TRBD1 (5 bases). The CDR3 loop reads CASSYRGGNTIYF. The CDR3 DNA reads TGTGCCAGCAGTTATAGGGGTGGAAACACCATATATTTT.